Here is one T cell receptor (beta chain) with its context. Its target is unknown. Specified treatment: roughly 10-day PBMC culture with coronavirus spike peptide pools or control peptides (ViraFEST assay). The data stem from a study of vaccination and CD4 T cells after COVID-19. Study-wide results and caveats: With convalescent patients, a median 86.3% of reactive clones emerged solely after vaccination.

V lost 4 bases and J lost 1, with 8 bases in between. Per germline, CDR1 SGHRS and CDR2 YFSETQ. CDR3 length equals 13 residues. Scientists ran DNA taken from cultured CD4+ T cells through the Oncomine TCR Beta short-read assay for sequencing. Each CDR3 protein is one row after TCRdb ran MiXCR on the PCR reads. This sample carries fewer than 15,000 distinct CDR3 sequences, around two fifths of them seen once, and the ten largest clones take roughly 8.1%. The receptor's source is a human donor who had recovered from COVID-19. The sample taken for sequencing was CD4+ T cells from blood, cultured in vitro. J is TRBJ2-5 and V is TRBV5-1; no firm D call. The CDR3 is CASSQIPQETQYF. CDR3 nucleotides: TGCGCCAGCAGCCAAATTCCCCAAGAGACCCAGTACTTC.